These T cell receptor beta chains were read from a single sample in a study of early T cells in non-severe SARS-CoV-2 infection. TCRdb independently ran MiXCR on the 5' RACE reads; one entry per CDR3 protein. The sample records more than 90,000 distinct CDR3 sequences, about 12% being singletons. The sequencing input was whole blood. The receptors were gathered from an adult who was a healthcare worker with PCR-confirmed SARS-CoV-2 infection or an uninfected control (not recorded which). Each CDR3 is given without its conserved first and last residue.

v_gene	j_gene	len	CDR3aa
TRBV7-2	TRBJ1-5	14	ASSLEMGGFNQPQH
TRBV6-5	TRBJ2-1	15	ASRKEQGFGSYNEQF
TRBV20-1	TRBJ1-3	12	SAQGQGLRNTIY
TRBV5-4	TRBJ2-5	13	ASSLRTGGQETQY
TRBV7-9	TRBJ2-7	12	ASSLRTSWGEQY
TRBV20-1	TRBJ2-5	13	SARDWRGVQETQY
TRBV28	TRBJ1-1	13	ASNPVALRGTEAF
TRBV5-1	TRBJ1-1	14	ASNPAPLQRGTEAF
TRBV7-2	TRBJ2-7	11	ASSFLQSYEQY
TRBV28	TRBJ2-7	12	ASRGRPNSYEQY
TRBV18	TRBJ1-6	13	ASSPAFRGNSPLH
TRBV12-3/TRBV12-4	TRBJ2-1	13	ASSAWDRNYNEQF
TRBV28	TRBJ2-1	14	ASMVPRGGVYNEQF
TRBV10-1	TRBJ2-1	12	ASSESTGEDEQF
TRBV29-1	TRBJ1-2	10	SVEVSRYGYT
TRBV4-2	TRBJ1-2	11	ASTGLLGHGYT
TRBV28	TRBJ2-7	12	ASTPGGRVSEQY
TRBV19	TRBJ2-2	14	ASSRMDRTNTGELF
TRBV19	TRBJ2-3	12	ASSITTSTDTQY
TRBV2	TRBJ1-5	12	ASSAGRGNQPQH
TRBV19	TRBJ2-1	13	ASSPRTGAYNEQF
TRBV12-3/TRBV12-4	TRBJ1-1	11	ASSFGSGTEAF
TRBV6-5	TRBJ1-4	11	ASSRLQGAKLF
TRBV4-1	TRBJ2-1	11	ASSQAGGARQF
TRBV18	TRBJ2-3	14	ASSRAGTRHGDTQY
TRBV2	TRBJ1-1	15	ANSWGQGFKGSTEAF
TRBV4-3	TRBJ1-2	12	ASSYRGRSYGYT
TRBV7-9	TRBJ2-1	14	ASSSYGAGEHNEQF
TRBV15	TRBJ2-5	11	ATSKGLQETQY
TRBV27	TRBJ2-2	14	ASKVRTGGRTGELF
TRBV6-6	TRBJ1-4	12	ASSFTGTGEKLF
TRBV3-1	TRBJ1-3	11	ASSQVSGNTIY
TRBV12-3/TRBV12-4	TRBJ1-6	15	ASSLFGTGATNSPLH
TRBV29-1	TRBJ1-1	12	SVGWGPANTEAF
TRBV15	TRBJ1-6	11	ATGGKYNSPLH
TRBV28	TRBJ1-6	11	ASSGRDNSPLH
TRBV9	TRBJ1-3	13	ASSPRGDSGNTIY
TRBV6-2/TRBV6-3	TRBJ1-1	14	ASSLRRDRLNTEAF
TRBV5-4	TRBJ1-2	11	ASSFGQSYGYT
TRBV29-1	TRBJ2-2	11	SVVSVNTGELF
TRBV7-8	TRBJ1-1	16	ASSLGRGDRWVSTEAF
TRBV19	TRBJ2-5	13	ASSSFFDVGETQY
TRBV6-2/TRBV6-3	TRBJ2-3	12	ASSLRQATDTQY
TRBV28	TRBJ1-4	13	ASKRSFATNEKLF
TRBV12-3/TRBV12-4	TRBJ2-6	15	ASSLPGRWTGANVLT
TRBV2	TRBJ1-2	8	ASSDVGYT
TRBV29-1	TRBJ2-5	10	SVLRQGETQY
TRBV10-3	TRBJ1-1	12	AISGVRDSRATF
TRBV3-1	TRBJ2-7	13	ASSQERARFSEQY
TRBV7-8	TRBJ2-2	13	ASSRWTVEGGELF
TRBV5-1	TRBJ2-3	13	ASSLAGGSTDTQY
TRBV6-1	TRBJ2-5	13	ASSEGVWGQETQY
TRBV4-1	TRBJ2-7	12	ASNRGPPTYEQY
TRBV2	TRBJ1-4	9	ASSRSGKLF
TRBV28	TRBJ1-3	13	ASSYMVLRGNTIY
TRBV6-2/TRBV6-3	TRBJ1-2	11	ASNPTGTYGYT
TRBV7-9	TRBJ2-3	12	ASSSQGAPDTQY
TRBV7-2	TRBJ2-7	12	ASSLVIPSSEQY
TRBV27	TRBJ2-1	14	ASSSSSGGYYNEQF
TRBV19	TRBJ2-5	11	ASSDRPFETQY